This passage covers 24 T cell receptor beta chains from one sample sequenced in a study of early T cells in non-severe SARS-CoV-2 infection. TCRdb re-called the 5' RACE reads through MiXCR, storing one row per CDR3 protein. The sample carries some 66,000 distinct CDR3 sequences, approximately 9% recorded once. Material: whole blood. These TCRs come from an adult who was a healthcare worker with PCR-confirmed SARS-CoV-2 infection or an uninfected control (not recorded which).

Ten or more counts support this clonotype. The CDR3 loop reads CASSLRESQYEQYF. The CDR3, as DNA: TGCGCCAGCAGCTTAAGGGAGTCCCAGTACGAGCAGTACTTC. This chain uses TRBV5-1 with TRBJ2-7; perhaps TRBD2 as D (5 bases). This CDR3 spans 14 amino acids. The V end was cut by 2 bases, the J end by 4 bases, with 13 bases between. Germline assignment: CDR1 SGHRS and CDR2 YFSETQ.

The chain has TRBV7-2 and TRBJ2-1; the D is unclear. The germline V gene encodes CDR1 SGHTA and CDR2 FQGNSA. CDR3 length equals 13 residues. Deletions cut 6 bases from V and 11 bases from J, with 17 bases between. The DNA of the CDR3 is TGTACCAGCAGATTTGAACTGGACCCCAAGCAGTTCTTC. This codes for CTSRFELDPKQFF.

In its sample, this clonotype was seen many times. The chain employs TRBV4-1 and TRBJ2-1, with TRBD2 identical over 8 bases. This CDR3 region has 15 residues. V lost 0 bases and J lost 2; bases outside the gene matches: 0. The germline V gene has CDR1 MGHRA and CDR2 YSYEKL. The CDR3 reads CASSQETSAYNEQFF. The CDR3 nucleotides read TGCGCCAGCAGCCAAGAGACTAGCGCCTACAATGAGCAGTTCTTC.

This clonotype was recorded a few times. This sequence joins TRBV7-6 and TRBJ1-2; 10 positions match TRBD1. Per the germline V gene, CDR1 is SGHVS and CDR2 is FNYEAQ. The CDR3 consists of 15 residues. With V trimmed by 5 bases and J by 5 bases, 8 bases remained unmatched. The DNA of the CDR3 is TGTGCCAGCAGCCCGGGACAGGGGTCCCCTTATGGCTACACCTTC. Protein: CASSPGQGSPYGYTF.

The rearrangement uses TRBV27 and TRBJ2-5, with D perhaps matching TRBD1 (5 bases). Germline V CDR1 and CDR2: MNHEY, SMNVEV (reference sequence). Trimming removed 4 bases at V and 5 bases at J, with 17 bases between. The CDR3 runs 15 residues. CDR3 coding DNA: TGTGCCAGCAGTTCCTCCAGGGTGCAGGAGGAGACCCAGTACTTC. It yields the protein CASSSSRVQEETQYF.

This clonotype was seen a handful of times. The rearrangement uses TRBV6-1 and TRBJ2-7; a weak D match, TRBD2 (5 bases). CDR3 length: 14 amino acids. The V gene lost 6 bases and the J gene lost 0 bases, with 12 bases spanning the gap. The germline V gene encodes CDR1 MNHNS and CDR2 SASEGT. The CDR3 reads CASSPLEISYEQYF. CDR3 DNA: TGTGCCAGCAGCCCACTAGAAATCTCCTACGAGCAGTACTTC.

This chain joins TRBV12-3 or TRBV12-4 and TRBJ2-2; no definite D call. The CDR3 is 13 amino acids. V lost 4 bases to trimming and J lost 3 bases, with 6 bases between them. The CDR3 DNA sequence: TGTGCCAGCAGTTCTCAGGACACCGGGGAGCTGTTTTTT. It specifies CASSSQDTGELFF.

In this sample, this clonotype turned up many times. This rearrangement joins TRBV7-2 to TRBJ1-5; no clear D. The CDR3 length is 16 residues. V lost 4 bases and J 1 base, leaving 14 bases between the germline ends. Germline V lookup: CDR1 SGHTA, CDR2 FQGNSA. Here the CDR3 DNA reads TGTGCCAGCAGCTATACAGACGCGGCAAGCAATCAGCCCCAGCATTTT. It is translated as CASSYTDAASNQPQHF. The full variable domain, in which reference TRBV7-2 and TRBJ1-5 provide the parts outside the CDR3, is GAGVSQSPSNKVTEKGKDVELRCDPISGHTALYWYRQSLGQGLEFLIYFQGNSAPDKSGLPSDRFSAERTGGSVSTLTIQRTQQEDSAVYLCASSYTDAASNQPQHFGDGTRLSIL.

This clonotype was seen at least ten times. The CDR3 DNA follows: TGTGCCAGCAGCTTAGTAGCGGGGCTTAGCACAGATACGCAGTATTTT. The encoded protein is CASSLVAGLSTDTQYF. The chain links TRBV7-2 to TRBJ2-3; 8 positions agree with TRBD2. CDR1 and CDR2 from the germline V gene are SGHTA and FQGNSA. With V trimmed by 1 base and J by 0 bases, 3 bases remained unmatched. CDR3 length: 16 residues.

This clonotype showed up just a few times. The genes are TRBV6-1 and TRBJ1-2; 7 bases map to TRBD1. In germline, CDR1 is MNHNS, CDR2 SASEGT. This CDR3 is built from 14 residues. With 5 bases clipped from V and 0 bases from J, the junction kept 3 bases outside the gene matches. CDR3 DNA: TGTGCCAGCAGTAGGGACAGTACTAACTATGGCTACACCTTC. This translates into CASSRDSTNYGYTF.

This clonotype came up once. The rearrangement joins TRBV7-2 to TRBJ1-5; 7 nucleotides align to TRBD1. Germline CDR1 reads SGHTA; CDR2 reads FQGNSA. Trimming took 4 bases from V and 9 from J; bases not matched to a gene: 12. This CDR3 has 15 residues. CDR3 bases: TGTGCCAGCAGCTGGGGTGGACAGGTAGATCTGCCCCAGCATTTT. Its translation is CASSWGGQVDLPQHF. The whole variable domain, remainder taken from reference TRBV7-2 and TRBJ1-5, is GAGVSQSPSNKVTEKGKDVELRCDPISGHTALYWYRQSLGQGLEFLIYFQGNSAPDKSGLPSDRFSAERTGGSVSTLTIQRTQQEDSAVYLCASSWGGQVDLPQHFGDGTRLSIL.

Ten or more counts support this clonotype. The V call is TRBV27, the J call TRBJ2-2; no reliable D call. This CDR3 is built from 15 residues. V was clipped by 4 bases and J by 0 bases, with 9 bases between them. CDR1 is MNHEY, CDR2 SMNVEV, per germline (reference sequence). Here the CDR3 reads CASSWAETNTGELFF. The CDR3 DNA follows: TGTGCCAGCAGTTGGGCAGAAACGAACACCGGGGAGCTGTTTTTT.

This clonotype was seen many times. V and J are TRBV29-1 and TRBJ2-1; D may be TRBD1 (6 bases). Germline assignment: CDR1 SQVTM and CDR2 ANQGSEA. The V gene lost 3 bases and the J gene lost 7 bases, with 7 bases spanning the gap. This CDR3 region has 11 residues. The CDR3 DNA is TGCAGCGTTGACAGGGGAAATGAGCAGTTCTTC. This encodes CSVDRGNEQFF.

This clonotype was seen a handful of times. The V gene is TRBV6-2 or TRBV6-3, the J gene TRBJ1-6; possible D gene TRBD1, 6 bases. CDR1 and CDR2 (germline): MNHEY, SVGEGT. Between the trimmed V and J ends, which lost 6 bases and 3 bases, there was a span of 12 bases. This CDR3 region has 15 residues. The CDR3 is CASSYGDNYNSPLHF. CDR3 coding DNA: TGTGCCAGCAGCTACGGGGACAACTATAATTCACCCCTCCACTTT.

This clonotype was found many times. The CDR3 sequence is CASSQDLVTGYGYTF. In DNA form, the CDR3 reads TGTGCCAGCAGCCAAGATCTTGTCACAGGGTATGGCTACACCTTC. The chain employs TRBV14 and TRBJ1-2; D is perhaps TRBD1 (6 bases). The germline V and J ends were trimmed by 0 bases and 5 bases, with 13 bases remaining between them. The CDR3 has 15 amino acids. Germline assignment: CDR1 SGHDN and CDR2 FVKESK.

The chain has TRBV5-6 and TRBJ1-2; D possibly corresponds to TRBD1 (6 bases). Deletions cut 6 bases from V and 3 bases from J, with 15 bases between. CDR3 length equals 14 residues. Germline CDR1 and CDR2: SGHDT and YYEEEE. This CDR3 reads CASTIQGRHYGYTF. In nucleotides, the CDR3 is TGTGCCAGCACCATTCAGGGGAGACACTATGGCTACACCTTC.

This clonotype has just a few counts. The V gene is TRBV11-1, the J gene TRBJ2-1; 14 bases are shared with TRBD2. CDR1 is SGHAT and CDR2 is FQDESV in the germline V gene (reference sequence). The V segment lost 0 bases and the J segment 8 bases; nucleotides outside the gene matches: 6. This CDR3 is built from 17 residues. CDR3 sequence: CASSLALGLAGVYEQFF. CDR3 bases: TGTGCCAGCAGCTTAGCGCTGGGACTAGCGGGAGTCTATGAGCAGTTCTTC.

V gene TRBV9 combines with J gene TRBJ2-2; TRBD2 matches at 7 bases. Germline lookup yields CDR1 SGDLS and CDR2 YYNGEE. The V segment lost 4 bases and the J segment 2 bases; nucleotides outside the gene matches: 5. The CDR3 contains 15 residues. The CDR3: CASSPGTTNTGELFF. The CDR3 DNA reads TGTGCCAGCAGCCCCGGGACTACAAACACCGGGGAGCTGTTTTTT.

This clonotype was found a few times. The rearrangement uses TRBV21-1 and TRBJ2-7; TRBD1, the D gene given by the table, was not confirmed from the DNA. TRBV21-1 is a documented pseudogene. The CDR3 sequence is 15 residues long. The DNA for the CDR3 is TGTGCCAGCAGCAGCCAGGACAGGACGTCCTACGAGCAGTACTTC. It specifies CASSSQDRTSYEQYF.

The chain has TRBV11-2 and TRBJ2-4; maybe TRBD2 (6 bases). The V and J ends lost 5 bases and 13 bases respectively, with 21 bases between them. Germline values: CDR1 SGHAT, CDR2 FQNNGV. The CDR3 runs 14 residues. The CDR3 region is CASSHHLLATLQYF. The DNA for the CDR3 is TGTGCCAGCAGCCATCACCTACTAGCTACTCTCCAGTACTTC.

This clonotype was seen ten or more times. The gene calls are TRBV7-8 and TRBJ2-3, with D unresolved. The CDR3 runs 13 residues. V was cut by 1 base and J by 3 bases, with 5 bases left in between. Per the germline V gene, CDR1 is SGHVS and CDR2 is FQNEAQ. The chain's CDR3 is CASSLEQTDTQYF. CDR3 DNA sequence: TGTGCCAGCAGCTTAGAACAGACAGATACGCAGTATTTT. Looking up the rest from reference TRBV7-8 and TRBJ2-3 gives the full variable domain: GAGVSQSPRYKVAKRGQDVALRCDPISGHVSLFWYQQALGQGPEFLTYFQNEAQLDKSGLPSDRFFAERPEGSVSTLKIQRTQQEDSAVYLCASSLEQTDTQYFGPGTRLTVL.

The rearrangement uses TRBV4-2 and TRBJ2-1; TRBD1 is a possible D gene (6 bases). CDR1 and CDR2 from the germline V gene are LGHNA and YNFKEQ. The CDR3 is 13 amino acids. Deletions cut 4 bases from V and 10 bases from J, with 14 bases between. The CDR3 nucleotides read TGTGCCAGCAGCCCGTACAGGGAAAACGAGCAGTTCTTC. Translating it yields CASSPYRENEQFF.

In this sample, this clonotype turned up a few times. The CDR3: CASSPGGLEPQHF. For the CDR3, the DNA is TGTGCCAGCAGCCCCGGGGGGTTGGAGCCCCAGCATTTT. V usage is TRBV4-2 and J usage is TRBJ1-5, with TRBD1 as a possible D gene (5 bases). The germline V gene encodes CDR1 LGHNA and CDR2 YNFKEQ. Trimming left V 4 bases short and J 8 bases short, with 12 bases between. CDR3 length equals 13 residues.

The chain links TRBV20-1 to TRBJ2-4, with a tentative D call TRBD1 (5 bases). CDR1 and CDR2 (germline): DFQATT, SNEGSKA (reference sequence). The CDR3 runs to 14 residues. V was cut by 5 bases and J by 9 bases, with 20 bases left in between. The CDR3 here is CSAGPRVPDGIQYF. As DNA, the CDR3 is TGCAGTGCTGGCCCCAGGGTACCGGATGGCATTCAGTACTTC.